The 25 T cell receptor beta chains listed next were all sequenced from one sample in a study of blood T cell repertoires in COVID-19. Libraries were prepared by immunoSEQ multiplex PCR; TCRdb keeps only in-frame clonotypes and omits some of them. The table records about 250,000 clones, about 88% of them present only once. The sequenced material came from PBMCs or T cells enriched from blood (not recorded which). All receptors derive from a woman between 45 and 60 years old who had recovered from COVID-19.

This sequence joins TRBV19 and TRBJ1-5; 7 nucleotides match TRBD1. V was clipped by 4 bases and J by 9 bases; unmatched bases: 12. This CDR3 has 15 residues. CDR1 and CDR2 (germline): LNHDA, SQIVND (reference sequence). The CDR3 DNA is TGTGCCAGTAGTACACGGAACAGGGGTCTAGGGCCCCAGCATTTT. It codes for CASSTRNRGLGPQHF.

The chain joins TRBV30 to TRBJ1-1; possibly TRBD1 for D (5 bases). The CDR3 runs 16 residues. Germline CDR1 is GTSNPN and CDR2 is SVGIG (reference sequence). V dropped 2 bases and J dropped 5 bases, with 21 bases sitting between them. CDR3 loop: CAWSPGEGKGITEAFF. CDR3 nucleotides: TGTGCCTGGAGTCCGGGGGAGGGTAAAGGGATTACTGAAGCTTTCTTT.

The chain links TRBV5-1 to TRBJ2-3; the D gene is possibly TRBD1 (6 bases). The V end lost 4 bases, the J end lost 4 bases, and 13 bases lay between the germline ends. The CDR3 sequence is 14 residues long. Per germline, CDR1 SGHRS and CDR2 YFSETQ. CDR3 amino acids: CASSNTAGADTQYF. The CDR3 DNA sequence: TGCGCCAGCAGCAATACGGCAGGGGCAGATACGCAGTATTTT.

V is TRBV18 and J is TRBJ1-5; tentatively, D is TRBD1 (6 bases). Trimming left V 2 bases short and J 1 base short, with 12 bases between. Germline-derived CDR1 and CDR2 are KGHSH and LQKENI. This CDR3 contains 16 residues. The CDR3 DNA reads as TGTGCCAGCTCACCAGTGACAGGTAGCAGCAATCAGCCCCAGCATTTT. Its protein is CASSPVTGSSNQPQHF.

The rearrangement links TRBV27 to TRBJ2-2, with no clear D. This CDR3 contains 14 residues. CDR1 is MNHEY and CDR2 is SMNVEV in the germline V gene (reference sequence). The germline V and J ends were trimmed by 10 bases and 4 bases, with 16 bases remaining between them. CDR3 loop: CAIYTVSGTGELFF. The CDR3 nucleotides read TGTGCCATCTACACCGTTTCGGGCACCGGGGAGCTGTTTTTT.

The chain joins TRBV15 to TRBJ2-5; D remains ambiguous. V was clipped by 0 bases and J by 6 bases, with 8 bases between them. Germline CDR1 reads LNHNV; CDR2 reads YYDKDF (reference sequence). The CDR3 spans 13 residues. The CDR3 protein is CATSRDHKKTQYF. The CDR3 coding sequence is TGTGCCACCAGCAGAGATCACAAAAAGACCCAGTACTTC. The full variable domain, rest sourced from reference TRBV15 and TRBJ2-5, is DAMVIQNPRYQVTQFGKPVTLSCSQTLNHNVMYWYQQKSSQAPKLLFHYYDKDFNNEADTPDNFQSRRPNTSFCFLDIRSPGLGDTAMYLCATSRDHKKTQYFGPGTRLLVL.

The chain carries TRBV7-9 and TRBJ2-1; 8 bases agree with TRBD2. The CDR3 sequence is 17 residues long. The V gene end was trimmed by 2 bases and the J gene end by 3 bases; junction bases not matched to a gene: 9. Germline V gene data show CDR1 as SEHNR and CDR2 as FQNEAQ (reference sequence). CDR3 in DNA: TGTGCCAGCAGCTTAAGCTATGCGGGAGGTTACTACAATGAGCAGTTCTTC. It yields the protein CASSLSYAGGYYNEQFF.

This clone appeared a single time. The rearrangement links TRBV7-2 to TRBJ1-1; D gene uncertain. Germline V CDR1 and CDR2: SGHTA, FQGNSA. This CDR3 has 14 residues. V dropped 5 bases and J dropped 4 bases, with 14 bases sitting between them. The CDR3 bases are TGTGCCAGCAGCCCATATGAGGGCGGCACTGAAGCTTTCTTT. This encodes CASSPYEGGTEAFF.

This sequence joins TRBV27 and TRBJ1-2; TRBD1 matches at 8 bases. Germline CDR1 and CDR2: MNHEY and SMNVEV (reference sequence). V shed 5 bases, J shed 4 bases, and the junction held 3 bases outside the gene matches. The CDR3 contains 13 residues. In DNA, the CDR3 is TGTGCCAGCAGTAAAGGGACAGGCTATGGCTACACCTTC. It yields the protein CASSKGTGYGYTF.

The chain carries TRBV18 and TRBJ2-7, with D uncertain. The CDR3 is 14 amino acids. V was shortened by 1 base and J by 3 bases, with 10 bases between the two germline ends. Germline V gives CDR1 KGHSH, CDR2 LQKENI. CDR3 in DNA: TGTGCCAGCTCACCACTAGCAACCGACTACGAGCAGTACTTC. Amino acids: CASSPLATDYEQYF.

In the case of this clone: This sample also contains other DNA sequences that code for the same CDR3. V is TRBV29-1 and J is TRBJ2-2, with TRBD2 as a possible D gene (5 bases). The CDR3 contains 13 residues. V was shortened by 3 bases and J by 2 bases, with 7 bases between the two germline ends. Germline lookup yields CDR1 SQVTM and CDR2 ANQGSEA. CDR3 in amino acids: CSVDRGNTGELFF. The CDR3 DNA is TGCAGCGTTGACCGGGGTAACACCGGGGAGCTGTTTTTT.

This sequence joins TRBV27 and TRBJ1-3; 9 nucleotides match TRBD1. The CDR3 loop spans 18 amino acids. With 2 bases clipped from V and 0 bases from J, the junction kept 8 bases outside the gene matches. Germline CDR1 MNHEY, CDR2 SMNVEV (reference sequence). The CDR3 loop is CASSLRGPQGASGNTIYF. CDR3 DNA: TGTGCCAGCAGTTTACGGGGCCCACAGGGGGCCTCTGGAAACACCATATATTTT.

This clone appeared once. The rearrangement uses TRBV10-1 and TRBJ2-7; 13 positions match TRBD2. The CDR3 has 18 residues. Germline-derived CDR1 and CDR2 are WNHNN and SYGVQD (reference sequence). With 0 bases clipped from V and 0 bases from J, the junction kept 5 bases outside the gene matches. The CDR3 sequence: CASSESTSGRGGSYEQYF. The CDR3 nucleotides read TGCGCCAGCAGTGAGTCAACTAGCGGGAGGGGAGGCTCCTACGAGCAGTACTTC.

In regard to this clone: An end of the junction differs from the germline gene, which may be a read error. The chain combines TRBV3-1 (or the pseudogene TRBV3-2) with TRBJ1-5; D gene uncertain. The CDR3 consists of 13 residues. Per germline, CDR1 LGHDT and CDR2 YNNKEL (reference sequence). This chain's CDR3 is CASIQVSNQPQHF. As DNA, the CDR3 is TGTGCCAGCATCCAAGTCAGTAATCAGCCCCAGCATTTT.

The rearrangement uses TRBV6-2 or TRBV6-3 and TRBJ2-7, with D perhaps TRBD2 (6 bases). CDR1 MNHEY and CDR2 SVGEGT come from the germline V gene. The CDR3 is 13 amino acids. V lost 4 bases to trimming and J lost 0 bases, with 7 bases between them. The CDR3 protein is CASSLGGSYEQYF. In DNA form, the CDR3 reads TGTGCCAGCAGTTTGGGAGGCTCCTACGAGCAGTACTTC.

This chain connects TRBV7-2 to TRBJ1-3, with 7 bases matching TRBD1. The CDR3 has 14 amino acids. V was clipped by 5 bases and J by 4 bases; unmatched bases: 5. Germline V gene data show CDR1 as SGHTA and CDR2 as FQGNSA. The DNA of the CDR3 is TGTGCCAGCAGCCGGGGACAGTCAGGAAACACCATATATTTT. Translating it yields CASSRGQSGNTIYF.

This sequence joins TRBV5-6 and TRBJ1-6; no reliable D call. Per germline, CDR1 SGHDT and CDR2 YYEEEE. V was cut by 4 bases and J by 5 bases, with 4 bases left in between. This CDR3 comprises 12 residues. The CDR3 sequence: CASSRDNSPLHF. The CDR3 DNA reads TGTGCCAGCAGCCGGGATAATTCACCCCTCCACTTT.

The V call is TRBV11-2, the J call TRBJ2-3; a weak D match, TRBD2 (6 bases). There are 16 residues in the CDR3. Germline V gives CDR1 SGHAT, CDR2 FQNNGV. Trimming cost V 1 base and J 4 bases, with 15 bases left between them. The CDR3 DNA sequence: TGTGCCAGCAGCTTAGGGTTTGCGGGACTGGCAGATACGCAGTATTTT. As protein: CASSLGFAGLADTQYF.

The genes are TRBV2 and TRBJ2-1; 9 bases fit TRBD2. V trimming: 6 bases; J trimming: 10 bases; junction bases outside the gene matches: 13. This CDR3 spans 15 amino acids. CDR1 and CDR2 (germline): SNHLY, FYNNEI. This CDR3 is CASRELAGGRGEQFF. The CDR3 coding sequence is TGTGCCAGCAGGGAACTAGCGGGTGGGAGGGGCGAGCAGTTCTTC.

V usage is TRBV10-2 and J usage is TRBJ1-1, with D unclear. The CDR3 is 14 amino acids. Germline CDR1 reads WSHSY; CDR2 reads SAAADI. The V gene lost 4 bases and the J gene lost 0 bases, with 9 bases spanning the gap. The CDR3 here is CASSGSLMNTEAFF. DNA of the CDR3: TGCGCCAGCAGTGGTTCGTTAATGAACACTGAAGCTTTCTTT.

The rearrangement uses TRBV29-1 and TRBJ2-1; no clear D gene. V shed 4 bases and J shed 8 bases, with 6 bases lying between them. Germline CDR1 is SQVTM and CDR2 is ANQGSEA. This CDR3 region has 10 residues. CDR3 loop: CSVGVDEQFF. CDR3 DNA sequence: TGCAGCGTTGGCGTAGATGAGCAGTTCTTC.

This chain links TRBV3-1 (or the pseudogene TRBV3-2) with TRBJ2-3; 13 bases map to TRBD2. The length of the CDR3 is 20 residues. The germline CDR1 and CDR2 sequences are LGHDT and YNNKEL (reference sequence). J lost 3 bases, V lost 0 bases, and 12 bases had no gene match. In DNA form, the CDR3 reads TGTGCCAGCAGCCAAGAGGGGCTCGGACTAGCGGGAGTTTTTACAGATACGCAGTATTTT. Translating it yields CASSQEGLGLAGVFTDTQYF.

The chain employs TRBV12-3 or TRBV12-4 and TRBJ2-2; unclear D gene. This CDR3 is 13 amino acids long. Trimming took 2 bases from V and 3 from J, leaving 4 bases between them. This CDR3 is CASSLPDTGELFF. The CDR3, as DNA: TGTGCCAGCAGTTTACCCGACACCGGGGAGCTGTTTTTT.

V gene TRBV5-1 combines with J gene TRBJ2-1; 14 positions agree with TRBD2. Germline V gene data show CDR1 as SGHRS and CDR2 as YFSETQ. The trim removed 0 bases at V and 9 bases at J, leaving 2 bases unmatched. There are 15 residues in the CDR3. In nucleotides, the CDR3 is TGCGCCAGCAGCTTGGGACTAGCGGGAGGGGGTGAGCAGTTCTTC. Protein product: CASSLGLAGGGEQFF.

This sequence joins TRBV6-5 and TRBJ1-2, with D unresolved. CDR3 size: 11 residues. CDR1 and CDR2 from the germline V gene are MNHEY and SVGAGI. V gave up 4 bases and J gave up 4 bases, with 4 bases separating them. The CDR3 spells CASSSIYGYTF. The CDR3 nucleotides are TGTGCCAGCAGTTCCATCTATGGCTACACCTTC.